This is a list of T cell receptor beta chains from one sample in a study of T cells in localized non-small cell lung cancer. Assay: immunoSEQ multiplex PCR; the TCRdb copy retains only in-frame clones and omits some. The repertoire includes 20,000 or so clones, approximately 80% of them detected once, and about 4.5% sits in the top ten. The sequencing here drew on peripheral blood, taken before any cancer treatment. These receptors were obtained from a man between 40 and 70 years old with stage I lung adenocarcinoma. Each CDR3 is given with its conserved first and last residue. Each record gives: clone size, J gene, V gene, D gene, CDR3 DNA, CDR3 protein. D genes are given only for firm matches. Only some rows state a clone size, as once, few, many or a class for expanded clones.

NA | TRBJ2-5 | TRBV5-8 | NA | TGTGCCAGCACCCAGGCGTTCCAAGAGACCCAGTACTTC | CASTQAFQETQYF
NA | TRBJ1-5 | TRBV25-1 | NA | TGTGCCAGCAGTGCGGGGACACGTCAGCCCCAGCATTTT | CASSAGTRQPQHF
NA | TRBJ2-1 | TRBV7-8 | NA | TGTGCCAGCAGCTTACGGGGGAATGAGCAGTTCTTC | CASSLRGNEQFF
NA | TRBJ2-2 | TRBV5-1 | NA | TGCGCCAGCAGCTTGGTGGCGGGAACCACCGGGGAGCTGTTTTTT | CASSLVAGTTGELFF
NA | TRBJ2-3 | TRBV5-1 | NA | TGCGCCAGCAGCTTCAATCGAGATACGCAGTATTTT | CASSFNRDTQYF
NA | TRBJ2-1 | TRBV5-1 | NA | TGCGCCAGCAGCTTGGGGGCCCTTTATCGGGGCAATGAGCAGTTCTTC | CASSLGALYRGNEQFF
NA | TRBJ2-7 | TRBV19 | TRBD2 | TGTGCCAGTAGTATATCTAGCGGGGAAAAAACCTACGAGCAGTACTTC | CASSISSGEKTYEQYF
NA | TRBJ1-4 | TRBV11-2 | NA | TGTGCCAGCAGCTTCTCAGGGAGTGAAAAACTGTTTTTT | CASSFSGSEKLFF
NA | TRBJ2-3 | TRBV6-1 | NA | TGTGCCAGCGGGCTTAGGGCGGCAGATACGCAGTATTTT | CASGLRAADTQYF
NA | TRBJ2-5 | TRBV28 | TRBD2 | TGTGCCAGCAGTTTATTGGCTAGCGGGGCCCAAGAGACCCAGTACTTC | CASSLLASGAQETQYF
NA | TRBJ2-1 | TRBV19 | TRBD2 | TGTGCCAGTTCGACTAGCGGGGGATACAATGAGCAGTTCTTC | CASSTSGGYNEQFF
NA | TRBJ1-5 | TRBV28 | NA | TGTGCCAGCAGACACCCCAGGGGAGGGAATCAGCCCCAGCATTTT | CASRHPRGGNQPQHF
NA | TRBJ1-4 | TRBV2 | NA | TGTGCCAGCTTCAGGGACATAAATGAAAAACTGTTTTTT | CASFRDINEKLFF
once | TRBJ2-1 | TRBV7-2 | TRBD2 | TGTGCCAGCAGCTATCGCGGGCTAGCGGGGGGCAATGAGCAGTTCTTC | CASSYRGLAGGNEQFF
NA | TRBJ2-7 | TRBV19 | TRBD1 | TGTGCCAGTAGTATCCGACAGGGTTACGAGCAGTACTTC | CASSIRQGYEQYF